The next 27 T cell receptor beta chains were all read from a single sample in a study of blood T cell repertoires in COVID-19. Using immunoSEQ multiplex PCR, the repertoire was profiled, and TCRdb retains in-frame clones only, with some absent. Of tens of thousands of clones in the sample, around 82% were seen once. Sequencing was performed on peripheral blood. These receptors came from a human donor in a cohort sampled during active COVID-19.

For the CDR3, the DNA is TGTGCCAGCAGCCAGGGGATGAACACAGATACGCAGTATTTT. Translating gives CASSQGMNTDTQYF. The rearrangement uses TRBV7-3 and TRBJ2-3; a weak D match, TRBD1 (6 bases). The V and J ends lost 5 bases and 2 bases respectively, with 11 bases between them. Germline V gene sequence: CDR1 SGHTA, CDR2 FQGTGA. This CDR3 is built from 14 residues.

The rearrangement joins TRBV7-2 to TRBJ2-2; D call uncertain. Germline V gene sequence: CDR1 SGHTA, CDR2 FQGNSA. With 4 bases removed from V and 1 base from J, the gap between germline ends came to 10 bases. This CDR3 spans 15 amino acids. The CDR3 spells CASSSRGRNTGELFF. CDR3 nucleotide sequence: TGTGCCAGCAGCTCTCGCGGTCGGAACACCGGGGAGCTGTTTTTT.

The chain has TRBV29-1 and TRBJ1-2, with 9 bases identical to TRBD1. CDR3 length: 14 residues. Germline trimming cut 1 base from V and 10 bases from J; bases unmatched to any gene: 10. Germline V gene lookup returns CDR1 SQVTM and CDR2 ANQGSEA. The chain's CDR3 is CSVEGGQGLRSYTF. CDR3 bases: TGCAGCGTTGAAGGGGGACAGGGCCTACGGTCCTACACCTTC.

As to this clone: One end of the junction is discordant with germline, which a read error may explain. This chain joins TRBV7-9 and TRBJ1-2, with 9 positions matching TRBD1. This CDR3 spans 12 amino acids. Germline loops: CDR1 SEHNR, CDR2 FQNEAQ (reference sequence). CDR3 loop: CASSRRDRAVLF. Here the CDR3 DNA reads TGTGCCAGCAGCCGACGGGACAGGGCAGTCCTCTTC.

The rearrangement uses TRBV30 and TRBJ2-7, with 10 nucleotides matching TRBD2. V was pared by 3 bases and J by 5 bases, with 16 bases of the junction left unmatched. Germline CDR1 reads GTSNPN; CDR2 reads SVGIG (reference sequence). This CDR3 is 17 amino acids long. Here the CDR3 reads CAWSSGSGRAGWNEQYF. The CDR3 coding sequence is TGTGCCTGGAGCTCAGGGAGCGGGAGGGCTGGGTGGAACGAGCAGTACTTC.

The CDR3 region has the DNA TGTGCCAGCTCACCCGAACAGGGGGCCTTCTATGGCTACACCTTC. It encodes CASSPEQGAFYGYTF. This rearrangement joins TRBV18 to TRBJ1-2; 9 positions match TRBD1. V lost 3 bases and J lost 4; bases outside the gene matches: 6. Germline CDR1 and CDR2: KGHSH and LQKENI. This CDR3 contains 15 residues.

This clone was observed a few times. V and J are TRBV7-9 and TRBJ1-1; a weak D match, TRBD1 (5 bases). The V end lost 3 bases, the J end lost 1 base, and 9 bases lay between the germline ends. The CDR3 totals 14 residues. CDR1 and CDR2 from the germline V gene are SEHNR and FQNEAQ (reference sequence). The CDR3 DNA reads as TGTGCCAGCAGCTTGGAGGGGAGGAACACTGAAGCTTTCTTT. This encodes CASSLEGRNTEAFF.

The chain employs TRBV7-9 and TRBJ1-2; TRBD1 matches at 9 bases. This CDR3 comprises 14 residues. V trimming: 3 bases; J trimming: 5 bases; junction bases outside the gene matches: 4. Germline V gene data show CDR1 as SEHNR and CDR2 as FQNEAQ (reference sequence). CDR3 sequence: CASSFTGGAYGYTF. The CDR3, as DNA: TGTGCCAGCAGCTTTACAGGGGGCGCGTATGGCTACACCTTC.

This clone was recorded once. The junction and the germline gene differ at one end; a read error may be behind it. This chain links TRBV7-2 with TRBJ2-1; TRBD2 might be the D (7 bases). CDR1 SGHTA and CDR2 FQGNSA come from the germline V gene. The CDR3 has 11 residues. The CDR3 DNA follows: TGTGCCAGCAGATCCGGGGGGCTAGGGATCTTC. Its translation: CASRSGGLGIF.

The DNA of the CDR3 is TGTGCCAGCAGCCTTGACTCTCGTGGAGATACGCAGTATTTT. This translates into CASSLDSRGDTQYF. The rearrangement joins TRBV3-1 (or the pseudogene TRBV3-2) to TRBJ2-3; D is uncertain. Per germline, CDR1 LGHDT and CDR2 YNNKEL (reference sequence). The ends were cut back, 4 bases at V and 5 bases at J, with 13 bases in the middle. There are 14 residues in the CDR3.

J is TRBJ1-2 and V is TRBV19; 7 bases line up with TRBD1. This CDR3 contains 15 residues. The germline CDR1 and CDR2 sequences are LNHDA and SQIVND (reference sequence). V gave up 1 base and J gave up 5 bases; unmatched junction bases: 7. The CDR3 protein is CASSIAAGGGYGYTF. The CDR3 DNA reads as TGTGCCAGTAGTATAGCGGCAGGGGGTGGATATGGCTACACCTTC.

In its sample, this clone was seen a few times. The chain joins TRBV7-3 to TRBJ2-3; D perhaps matches TRBD2 (5 bases). V dropped 8 bases and J dropped 1 base, with 16 bases sitting between them. CDR3 length: 15 amino acids. Per germline, CDR1 SGHTA and CDR2 FQGTGA. The CDR3 region has the DNA TGTGCCAGCTCTGCGCCCAGCGGACGCACAGATACGCAGTATTTT. Its translation is CASSAPSGRTDTQYF.

The gene calls are TRBV7-2 and TRBJ1-5; 7 bases fit TRBD1. The CDR3 is made up of 16 amino acids. The germline V gene encodes CDR1 SGHTA and CDR2 FQGNSA. The V gene end was trimmed by 3 bases and the J gene end by 5 bases; junction bases not matched to a gene: 10. In DNA, the CDR3 is TGTGCCAGCAGCTTGCAGACAGGGAGGAGAGATCAGCCCCAGCATTTT. It specifies CASSLQTGRRDQPQHF. Variable domain in full (rest from reference TRBV7-2 and TRBJ1-5): GAGVSQSPSNKVTEKGKDVELRCDPISGHTALYWYRQSLGQGLEFLIYFQGNSAPDKSGLPSDRFSAERTGGSVSTLTIQRTQQEDSAVYLCASSLQTGRRDQPQHFGDGTRLSIL.

The J gene is TRBJ2-7, the V gene TRBV15; 9 bases map to TRBD1. The V gene's germline CDR1 is LNHNV and CDR2 YYDKDF (reference sequence). V dropped 3 bases and J dropped 1; count of bases not matched to a gene: 7. This CDR3 contains 16 residues. In DNA form, the CDR3 reads TGTGCCACCAGCAGGGATTGGACAGGGGAGTCCTACGAGCAGTACTTC. It yields the protein CATSRDWTGESYEQYF.

The chain combines TRBV19 with TRBJ2-1; the match to TRBD1 covers 10 bases. The CDR3 length is 16 residues. Germline V gene sequence: CDR1 LNHDA, CDR2 SQIVND (reference sequence). Germline trimming cut 7 bases from V and 8 bases from J; bases unmatched to any gene: 14. CDR3 coding DNA: TGTGCCAGTAAAGGTCCCGGGACAGGGGATATCTATGAGCAGTTCTTC. This codes for CASKGPGTGDIYEQFF. Together with reference TRBV19 and TRBJ2-1, the CDR3 gives the full variable domain: DGGITQSPKYLFRKEGQNVTLSCEQNLNHDAMYWYRQDPGQGLRLIYYSQIVNDFQKGDIAEGYSVSREKKESFPLTVTSAQKNPTAFYLCASKGPGTGDIYEQFFGPGTRLTVL.

The rearrangement joins TRBV12-3 or TRBV12-4 to TRBJ2-3, with D tentatively TRBD2 (5 bases). The ends were cut back, 8 bases at V and 5 bases at J, with 11 bases in the middle. The CDR3 has 12 residues. CDR3 sequence reads: CASVVGRDTQYF. In DNA, the CDR3 is TGTGCCAGCGTCGTGGGGAGAGATACGCAGTATTTT.

The V gene is TRBV9, the J gene TRBJ2-1, with 9 bases matching TRBD2. This CDR3 comprises 18 residues. After removal of 4 bases from V and 1 base from J, the junction contained 12 bases not matched to a gene. Germline lookup yields CDR1 SGDLS and CDR2 YYNGEE. The CDR3 coding sequence is TGTGCCAGCAGCTTCCCTCTAAGGCTAGCGGGATCCTACAATGAGCAGTTCTTC. Translating gives CASSFPLRLAGSYNEQFF.

This clone has only a few counts. The CDR3 coding sequence is TGCGCCAGCAGCTGGGAGGGGTCGGGCAATCAGCCCCAGCATTTT. Translating gives CASSWEGSGNQPQHF. This sequence joins TRBV5-1 and TRBJ1-5; D is perhaps TRBD1 (5 bases). The CDR3 is made up of 15 amino acids. Trimming pared 3 bases from V and 2 bases from J, leaving 12 bases between. Per the germline V gene, CDR1 is SGHRS and CDR2 is YFSETQ.

The chain uses TRBV6-6 and TRBJ2-7, with unresolved D. Per the germline V gene, CDR1 is MNHNY and CDR2 is SVGAGI (reference sequence). This CDR3 contains 12 residues. V was trimmed by 6 bases and J by 0 bases, leaving 6 bases between them. CDR3 in amino acids: CASSPRSYEQYF. CDR3 DNA sequence: TGTGCCAGCAGCCCTCGCTCCTACGAGCAGTACTTC.

This chain links TRBV30 with TRBJ1-2; D not resolved. This CDR3 is built from 12 residues. Trimming cost V 4 bases and J 6 bases, with 12 bases left between them. Germline V gives CDR1 GTSNPN, CDR2 SVGIG (reference sequence). The CDR3, as DNA: TGTGCCTGGACCGGAGGGAAGAATGGCTACACCTTC. The encoded protein is CAWTGGKNGYTF.

The chain recombines TRBV19 with TRBJ1-5, with D perhaps matching TRBD1 (5 bases). Germline lookup yields CDR1 LNHDA and CDR2 SQIVND (reference sequence). The CDR3 spans 15 residues. Trimming took off 5 bases at V and 6 bases at J, with 17 bases between the two ends. CDR3 in DNA: TGTGCCAGTAGTCCTCTTCGGGGGGAGGTTCAGCCCCAGCATTTT. Amino acids: CASSPLRGEVQPQHF.

The V and J genes are TRBV5-1 and TRBJ2-3; 10 bases align to TRBD1. The J segment lost 1 base and the V segment lost 0 bases, leaving 5 bases of the junction unmatched. CDR3 length: 17 residues. CDR1 and CDR2 (germline): SGHRS, YFSETQ. The CDR3 sequence: CASSLGTGGIGTDTQYF. The CDR3 DNA reads TGCGCCAGCAGCTTGGGGACAGGGGGGATAGGCACAGATACGCAGTATTTT.

V usage is TRBV6-2 or TRBV6-3 and J usage is TRBJ2-4; D is possibly TRBD1 (6 bases). The germline V gene has CDR1 MNHEY and CDR2 SVGEGT. Trimming shortened V by 6 bases and J by 0 bases, and 15 bases separated the two germline ends. CDR3 length equals 16 residues. The CDR3 sequence: CASSPRDNRAKNIQYF. For the CDR3, the DNA is TGTGCCAGCAGCCCCCGGGACAATCGAGCCAAAAACATTCAGTACTTC.

V and J are TRBV3-1 (or the pseudogene TRBV3-2) and TRBJ2-3; 15 positions match TRBD2. V shed 5 bases, J shed 0 bases, and the junction held 3 bases outside the gene matches. In germline, CDR1 is LGHDT, CDR2 YNNKEL (reference sequence). The CDR3 extends over 17 amino acids. The CDR3 nucleotides read TGTGCCAGCAGCAGGGGACTAGCGGGAGGAAGCACAGATACGCAGTATTTT. Its protein is CASSRGLAGGSTDTQYF.

This clone occurred a few times. The genes are TRBV11-2 and TRBJ2-5; 8 bases align to TRBD2. Per germline, CDR1 SGHAT and CDR2 FQNNGV. CDR3 length: 16 amino acids. The V and J ends lost 2 bases and 4 bases, in that order; junction bases with no gene match: 9. CDR3 DNA: TGTGCCAGCAGCTTAAATTTGGGACTAGTAGGAGAGACCCAGTACTTC. It codes for CASSLNLGLVGETQYF.

CDR3 loop: CASSLTGTYNEQFF. CDR3 DNA: TGTGCCAGCAGCTTAACGGGAACTTACAATGAGCAGTTCTTC. The V call is TRBV11-3, the J call TRBJ2-1; a possible D gene is TRBD2 (5 bases). Trimming stripped 2 bases from V and 4 bases from J, with 9 bases between. This CDR3 is 14 amino acids long. Germline V gene lookup returns CDR1 SGHNT and CDR2 YENEEA.

The V gene is TRBV28, the J gene TRBJ2-7, with D maybe TRBD1 (6 bases). V was cut by 3 bases and J by 0 bases, with 12 bases left in between. The CDR3 has 15 residues. From germline, CDR1 is MDHEN and CDR2 SYDVKM. CDR3 sequence (DNA): TGTGCCAGCAGTTTGGACAGTACCGGCTCCTACGAGCAGTACTTC. This encodes CASSLDSTGSYEQYF. The complete variable domain, with remaining parts taken from reference TRBV28 and TRBJ2-7, reads DVKVTQSSRYLVKRTGEKVFLECVQDMDHENMFWYRQDPGLGLRLIYFSYDVKMKEKGDIPEGYSVSREKKERFSLILESASTNQTSMYLCASSLDSTGSYEQYFGPGTRLTVT.